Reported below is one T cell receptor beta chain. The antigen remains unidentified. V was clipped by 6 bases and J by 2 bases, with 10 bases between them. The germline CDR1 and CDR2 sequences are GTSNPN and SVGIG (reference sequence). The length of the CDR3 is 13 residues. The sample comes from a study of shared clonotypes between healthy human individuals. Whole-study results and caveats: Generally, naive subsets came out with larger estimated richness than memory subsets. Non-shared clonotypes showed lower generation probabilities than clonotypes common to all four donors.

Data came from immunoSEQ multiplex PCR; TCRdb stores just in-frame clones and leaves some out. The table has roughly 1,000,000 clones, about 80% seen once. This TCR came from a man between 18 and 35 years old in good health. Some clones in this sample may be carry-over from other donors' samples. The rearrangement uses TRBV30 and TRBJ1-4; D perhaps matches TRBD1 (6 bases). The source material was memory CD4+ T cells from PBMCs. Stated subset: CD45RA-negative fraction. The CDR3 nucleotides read TGTGCCTGTCCAGGGGTGACTAATGAAAAACTGTTTTTT. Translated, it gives CACPGVTNEKLFF.